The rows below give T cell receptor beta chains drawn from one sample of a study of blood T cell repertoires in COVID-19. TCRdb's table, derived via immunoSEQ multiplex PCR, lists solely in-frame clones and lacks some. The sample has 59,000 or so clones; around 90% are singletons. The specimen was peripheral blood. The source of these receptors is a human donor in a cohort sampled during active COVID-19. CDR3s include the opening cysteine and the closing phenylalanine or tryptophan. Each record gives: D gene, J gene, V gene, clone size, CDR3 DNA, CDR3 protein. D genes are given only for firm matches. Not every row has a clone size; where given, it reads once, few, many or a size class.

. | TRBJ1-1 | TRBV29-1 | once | TGCAGCGTCTCAGGCTCGAGGGGGAAGGCTGAAGCTTTCTTT | CSVSGSRGKAEAFF
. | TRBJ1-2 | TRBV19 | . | TGTGCCAGTAGTATGCGGGGATCCAACTATGGCTACACCTTC | CASSMRGSNYGYTF
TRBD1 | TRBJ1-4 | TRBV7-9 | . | TGTGCCAGCAGCTTTATCGTGGGACAGGGGGCGCTGGGGAATGAAAAACTGTTTTTT | CASSFIVGQGALGNEKLFF
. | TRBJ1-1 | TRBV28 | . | TGTGCCAGCAGTTTATGGGACAAGAACACTGAAGCTTTCTTT | CASSLWDKNTEAFF
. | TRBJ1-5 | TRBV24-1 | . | TGTGCCACCAGTGATTCCCCCACAACCGCAGGGCTTAATCAGCCCCAGCATTTT | CATSDSPTTAGLNQPQHF
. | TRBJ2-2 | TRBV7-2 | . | TGTGCCAGCAGCTCCGGGATGAGAGAGAAGGGAAAGAACACCGGGGAGCTGTTTTTT | CASSSGMREKGKNTGELFF
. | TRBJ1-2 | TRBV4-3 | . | TGCGCCAGCAGCCAAGAGGCCCGATTTTCGGGCTACACCTTC | CASSQEARFSGYTF
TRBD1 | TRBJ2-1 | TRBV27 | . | TGTGCCAGCAGAAGGACAGGGGGGGGCGGTGAGCAGTTCTTC | CASRRTGGGGEQFF
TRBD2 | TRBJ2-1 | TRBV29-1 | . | TGCAGCGTTGACGAATTCTCGGGTAGCGGGAAGAATGATGAGCAGTTCTTC | CSVDEFSGSGKNDEQFF
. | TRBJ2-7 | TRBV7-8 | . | TGTGCCAGCAGCTTACGGGGTACCTACGAGCAGTACTTC | CASSLRGTYEQYF
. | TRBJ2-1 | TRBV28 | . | TGTGCCAGCAGTTTGGCGGGGAGTGTAGTGGTTTACAATGAGCAGTTCTTC | CASSLAGSVVVYNEQFF
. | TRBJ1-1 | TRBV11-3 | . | TGTGCCAGCAGCTTACGCGGGTCTGAAGCTTTCTTT | CASSLRGSEAFF
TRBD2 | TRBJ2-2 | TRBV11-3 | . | TGTGCCAGCAGCTCCCCACCTCTTCAGCGGGAGGGGTTCACCGGGGAGCTGTTTTTT | CASSSPPLQREGFTGELFF
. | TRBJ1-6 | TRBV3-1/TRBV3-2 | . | TGTGCCAGCAGCCAAGAGTATCGGGGCTCCTATAATTCACCCCTCCACTTT | CASSQEYRGSYNSPLHF
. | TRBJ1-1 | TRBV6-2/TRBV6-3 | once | TGTGCCAGCAGTTACTTTAGGAACACTGAAGCTTTCTTT | CASSYFRNTEAFF
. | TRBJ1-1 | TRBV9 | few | TGTGCCAGCAGCGTAGGCGGGAATAGTTGGAACACTGAAGCTTTCTTT | CASSVGGNSWNTEAFF
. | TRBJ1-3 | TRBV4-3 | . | TGCGCCAGCAGCCAAGAAACGGTCCCGGGGAACACCATATATTTT | CASSQETVPGNTIYF
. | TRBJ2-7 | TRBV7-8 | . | TGTGCCAGCAGGTCCGCGGAGGCCCAGTACTTC | CASRSAEAQYF
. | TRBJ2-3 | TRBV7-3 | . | TGTGCCAGCAGCCCACTTTCTTCCACAGATACGCAGTATTTT | CASSPLSSTDTQYF
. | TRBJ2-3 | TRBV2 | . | TGTGCCAGCAGTAGAAGCGGGTTCACAGATACGCAGTATTTT | CASSRSGFTDTQYF
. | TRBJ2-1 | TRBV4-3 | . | TGCGCCAGCAGCCAAGAAAGACTACTAGCCCTATACAATGAGCAGTTCTTC | CASSQERLLALYNEQFF
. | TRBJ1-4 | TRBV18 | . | TGTGCCAGCTCCAGGGGAACGAGCGAAAAACTGTTTTTT | CASSRGTSEKLFF
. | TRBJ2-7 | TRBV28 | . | TGTGCCAGCAGTTTCACCGTCCTACGGACACGGCTACACGAGCAGTACTTC | CASSFTVLRTRLHEQYF
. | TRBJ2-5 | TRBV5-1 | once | TGCGCCAGCAGCTTGGGAGGGATTCGAGAGACCCAGTACTTC | CASSLGGIRETQYF
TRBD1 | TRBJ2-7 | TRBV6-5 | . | TGTGCCAGCAGCAGGGGGACAGGGGACAACGAGCAGTACTTC | CASSRGTGDNEQYF
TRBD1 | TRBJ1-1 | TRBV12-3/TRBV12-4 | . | TGTGCCAGCAGGCCGACAGGGTCTGAAGCTTTCTTT | CASRPTGSEAFF